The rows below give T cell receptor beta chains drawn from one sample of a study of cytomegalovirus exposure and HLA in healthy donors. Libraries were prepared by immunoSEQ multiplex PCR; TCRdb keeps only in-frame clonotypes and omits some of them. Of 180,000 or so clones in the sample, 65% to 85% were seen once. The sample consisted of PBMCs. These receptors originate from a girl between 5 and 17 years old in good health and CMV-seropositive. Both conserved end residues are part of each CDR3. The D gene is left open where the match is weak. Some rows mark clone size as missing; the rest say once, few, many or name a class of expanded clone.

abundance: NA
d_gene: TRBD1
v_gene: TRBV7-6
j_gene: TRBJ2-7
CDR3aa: CASSGPGQGNEQYF
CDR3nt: TGTGCCAGCAGCGGACCGGGACAGGGGAACGAGCAGTACTTC

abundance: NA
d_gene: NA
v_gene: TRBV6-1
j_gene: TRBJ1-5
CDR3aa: CASRYLEVEAQHF
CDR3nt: TGTGCCAGCAGGTACTTAGAAGTGGAGGCCCAGCATTTT

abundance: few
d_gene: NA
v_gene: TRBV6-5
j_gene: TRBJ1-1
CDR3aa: CASRRDGITEAFF
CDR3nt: TGTGCCAGCCGTCGGGATGGGATCACTGAAGCTTTCTTT

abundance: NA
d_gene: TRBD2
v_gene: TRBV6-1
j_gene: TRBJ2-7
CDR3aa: CASSEAPGGSYEQYF
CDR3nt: TGTGCCAGCAGTGAAGCCCCGGGAGGCTCCTACGAGCAGTACTTC

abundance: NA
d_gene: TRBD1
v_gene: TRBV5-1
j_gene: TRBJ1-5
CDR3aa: CASSLGPTGMLQPQHF
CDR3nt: TGCGCCAGCAGCTTGGGGCCGACAGGGATGTTACAGCCCCAGCATTTT

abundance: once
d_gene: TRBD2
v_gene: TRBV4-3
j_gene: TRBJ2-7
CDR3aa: CASSQGTSGRMWSYEQYF
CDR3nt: TGCGCCAGCAGCCAAGGGACTAGCGGGAGAATGTGGTCCTACGAGCAGTACTTC

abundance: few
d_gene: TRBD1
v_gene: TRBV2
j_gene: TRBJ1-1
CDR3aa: CASRDRGLKAFF
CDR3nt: TGTGCCAGCAGGGACAGGGGGCTAAAAGCTTTCTTT

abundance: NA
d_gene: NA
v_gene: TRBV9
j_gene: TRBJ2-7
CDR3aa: CASSVEGGATYEQYF
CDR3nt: TGTGCCAGCAGCGTAGAAGGGGGAGCTACCTACGAGCAGTACTTC

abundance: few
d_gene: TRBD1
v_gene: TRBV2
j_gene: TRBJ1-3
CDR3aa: CASSWTGGFGNTIYF
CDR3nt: TGTGCCAGCAGTTGGACAGGGGGCTTTGGAAACACCATATATTTT

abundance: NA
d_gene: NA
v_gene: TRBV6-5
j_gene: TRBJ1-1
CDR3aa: CASSYGGVTVNTEAFF
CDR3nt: TGTGCCAGCAGTTATGGAGGGGTCACCGTGAACACTGAAGCTTTCTTT

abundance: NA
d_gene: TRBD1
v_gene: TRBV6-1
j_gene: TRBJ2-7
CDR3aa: CASRDRQGISYEQYF
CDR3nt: TGTGCCAGCAGGGACCGACAGGGGATCTCCTACGAGCAGTACTTC

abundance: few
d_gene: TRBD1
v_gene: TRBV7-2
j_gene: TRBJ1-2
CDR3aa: CASSYMPGQGAYGYTF
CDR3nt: TGTGCCAGCAGCTATATGCCGGGACAGGGAGCCTATGGCTACACCTTC

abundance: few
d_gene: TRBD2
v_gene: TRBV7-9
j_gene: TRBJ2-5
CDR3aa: CSSSLGETGGETQYF
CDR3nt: TGTTCCAGCAGCTTAGGAGAGACGGGGGGAGAGACCCAGTACTTC

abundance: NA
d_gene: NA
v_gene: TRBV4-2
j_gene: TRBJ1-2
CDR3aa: CASSQLDSRFSGYTF
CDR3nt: TGTGCCAGCAGCCAACTTGACAGTCGTTTCTCCGGCTACACCTTC

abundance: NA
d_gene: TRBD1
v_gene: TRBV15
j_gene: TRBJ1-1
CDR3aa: CATMEQGLSEAFF
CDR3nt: TGTGCCACCATGGAACAGGGGCTTTCTGAAGCTTTCTTT

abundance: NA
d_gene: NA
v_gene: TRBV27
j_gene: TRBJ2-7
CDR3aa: CASSSTGSSYEQYF
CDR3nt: TGTGCCAGCAGTTCGACGGGGAGCTCCTACGAGCAGTACTTC

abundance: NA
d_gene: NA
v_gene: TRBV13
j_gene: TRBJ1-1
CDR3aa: CASSPRGLNTEAFF
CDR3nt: TGTGCCAGCAGCCCCAGGGGATTGAACACTGAAGCTTTCTTT

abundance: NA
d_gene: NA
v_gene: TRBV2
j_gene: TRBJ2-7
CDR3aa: CASSEGLTTGLVAYEQYF
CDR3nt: TGTGCCAGCAGTGAAGGGCTTACGACGGGACTGGTAGCCTACGAGCAGTACTTC

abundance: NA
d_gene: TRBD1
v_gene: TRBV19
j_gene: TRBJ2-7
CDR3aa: CASSKSDRANEQYF
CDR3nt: TGTGCCAGTAGTAAGTCCGACAGGGCAAACGAGCAGTACTTC

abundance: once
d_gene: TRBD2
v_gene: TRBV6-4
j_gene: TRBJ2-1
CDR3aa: CASSVVTSAYNEQFF
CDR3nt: TGTGCCAGCAGTGTTGTGACTAGCGCCTACAATGAGCAGTTCTTC

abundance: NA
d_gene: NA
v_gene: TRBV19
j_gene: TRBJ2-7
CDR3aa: CASSTREGYEQYF
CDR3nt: TGTGCCAGTAGTACGCGGGAAGGTTACGAGCAGTACTTC

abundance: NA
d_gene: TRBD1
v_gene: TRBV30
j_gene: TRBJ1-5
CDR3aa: CAWRDSGTGAQPQHF
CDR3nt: TGTGCCTGGAGGGACTCCGGGACAGGGGCACAGCCCCAGCATTTT

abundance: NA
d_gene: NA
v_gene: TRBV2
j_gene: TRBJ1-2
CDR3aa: CASSEWGPYTF
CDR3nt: TGTGCCAGCAGTGAATGGGGCCCCTACACCTTC

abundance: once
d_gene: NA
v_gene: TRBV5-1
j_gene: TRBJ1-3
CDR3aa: CASSSLGSSSGNTIYF
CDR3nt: TGCGCCAGCAGCTCCCTCGGGAGTAGCTCTGGAAACACCATATATTTT

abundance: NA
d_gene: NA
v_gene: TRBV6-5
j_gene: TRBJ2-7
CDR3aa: CASSFTGFSYEQYF
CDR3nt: TGTGCCAGCAGTTTCACAGGGTTCTCCTACGAGCAGTACTTC

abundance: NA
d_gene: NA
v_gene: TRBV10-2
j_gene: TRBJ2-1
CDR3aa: CASSEFPRGRGTSEQFF
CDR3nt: TGCGCCAGCAGTGAGTTCCCCCGGGGCAGGGGAACGAGTGAGCAGTTCTTC

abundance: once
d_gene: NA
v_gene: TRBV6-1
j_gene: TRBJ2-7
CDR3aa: CASSLAGFYEQYF
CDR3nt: TGTGCCAGCAGCCTGGCGGGGTTCTACGAGCAGTACTTC

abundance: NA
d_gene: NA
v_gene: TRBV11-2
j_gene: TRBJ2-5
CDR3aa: CASSWRGWAEETQYF
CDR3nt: TGTGCCAGCAGCTGGCGAGGGTGGGCCGAAGAGACCCAGTACTTC

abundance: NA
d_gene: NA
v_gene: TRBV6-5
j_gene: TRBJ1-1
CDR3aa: CASSWAGSRTEAFF
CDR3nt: TGTGCCAGCAGTTGGGCCGGGAGTAGAACTGAAGCTTTCTTT

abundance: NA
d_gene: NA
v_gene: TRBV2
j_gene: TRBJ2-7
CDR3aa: CASSDYSEQYF
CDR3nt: TGTGCCAGCAGTGATTATAGCGAGCAGTACTTC

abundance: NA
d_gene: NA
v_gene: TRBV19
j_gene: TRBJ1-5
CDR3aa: CASSFSIRDTHQPQHF
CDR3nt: TGTGCCAGTAGTTTTAGTATTCGGGACACCCATCAGCCCCAGCATTTT

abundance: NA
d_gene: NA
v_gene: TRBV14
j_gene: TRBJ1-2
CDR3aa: CASSQQGSYGYTF
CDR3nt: TGTGCCAGCAGCCAACAGGGCTCCTATGGCTACACCTTC

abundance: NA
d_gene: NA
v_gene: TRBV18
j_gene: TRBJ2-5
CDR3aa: CASSPGSGKYQETQYF
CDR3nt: TGTGCCAGCTCACCAGGGTCAGGGAAGTACCAAGAGACCCAGTACTTC

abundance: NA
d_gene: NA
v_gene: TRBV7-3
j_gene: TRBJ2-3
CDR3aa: CASSLRGLAATTDTQYF
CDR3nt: TGTGCCAGCAGCTTAAGGGGGCTAGCGGCGACCACAGATACGCAGTATTTT

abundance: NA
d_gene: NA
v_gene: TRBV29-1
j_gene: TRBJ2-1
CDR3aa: CSSRRGSSYNEQFF
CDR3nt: TGCAGCTCCCGGCGGGGTAGCTCCTACAATGAGCAGTTCTTC

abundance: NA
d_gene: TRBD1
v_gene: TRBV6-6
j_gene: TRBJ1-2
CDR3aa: CASSTGQGASGYTF
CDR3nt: TGTGCCAGCAGCACCGGACAGGGGGCTAGTGGCTACACCTTC

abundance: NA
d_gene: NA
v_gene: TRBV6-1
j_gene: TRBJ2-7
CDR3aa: CASSFYYEQYF
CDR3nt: TGTGCCAGCAGCTTCTACTACGAGCAGTACTTC

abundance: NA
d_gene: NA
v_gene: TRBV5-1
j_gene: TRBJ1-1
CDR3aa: CASSLASGGDTEAFF
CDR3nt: TGCGCCAGCAGCTTGGCCTCCGGGGGAGACACTGAAGCTTTCTTT

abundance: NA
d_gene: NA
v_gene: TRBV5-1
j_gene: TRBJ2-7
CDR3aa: CASASGHLSEQYF
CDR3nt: TGCGCCAGCGCCTCGGGACACCTCTCCGAGCAGTACTTC

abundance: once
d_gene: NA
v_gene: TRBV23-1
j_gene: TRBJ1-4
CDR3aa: CASSQSAASGQDATNEKLFF
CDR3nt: TGCGCCAGCAGTCAATCAGCAGCGTCAGGGCAGGATGCAACTAATGAAAAACTGTTTTTT

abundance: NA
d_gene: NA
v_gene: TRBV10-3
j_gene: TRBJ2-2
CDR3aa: CAISESLLRELFF
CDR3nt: TGTGCCATCAGTGAGTCCTTACTAAGGGAGCTGTTTTTT

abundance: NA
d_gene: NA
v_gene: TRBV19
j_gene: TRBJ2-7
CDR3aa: CASNRGAGPPYEQYF
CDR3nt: TGTGCCAGTAACCGTGGCGCAGGTCCTCCTTACGAGCAGTACTTC

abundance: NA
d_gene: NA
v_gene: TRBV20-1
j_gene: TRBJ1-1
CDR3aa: CSARDKTEAFF
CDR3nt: TGCAGTGCTAGAGACAAAACTGAAGCTTTCTTT

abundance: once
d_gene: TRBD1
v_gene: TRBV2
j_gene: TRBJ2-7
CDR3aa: CATKFDRASYEQYF
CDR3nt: TGTGCCACCAAGTTCGACAGGGCCTCCTACGAGCAGTACTTC

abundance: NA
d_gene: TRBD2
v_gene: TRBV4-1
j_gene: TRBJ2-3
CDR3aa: CASSRPGLAASTDTQYF
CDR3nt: TGCGCCAGCAGCCGTCCTGGACTAGCTGCTAGCACAGATACGCAGTATTTT

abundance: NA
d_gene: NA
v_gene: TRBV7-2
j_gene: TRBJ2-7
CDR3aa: CASSSQGYEQYF
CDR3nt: TGTGCCAGCAGCTCACAGGGTTACGAGCAGTACTTC

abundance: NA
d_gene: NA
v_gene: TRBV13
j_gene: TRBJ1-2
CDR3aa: CASSDTGPRGYTF
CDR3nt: TGTGCCAGCAGCGACACAGGGCCGCGGGGCTACACCTTC

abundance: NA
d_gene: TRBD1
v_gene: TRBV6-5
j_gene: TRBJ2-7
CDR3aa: CASSYAGQGVYEQYF
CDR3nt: TGTGCCAGCAGTTACGCGGGACAGGGTGTCTACGAGCAGTACTTC

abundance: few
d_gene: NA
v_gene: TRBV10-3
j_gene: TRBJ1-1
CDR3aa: CASSGRHLEAFF
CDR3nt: TGTGCCTCTAGCGGGCGGCACCTCGAAGCTTTCTTT